A selection of T cell receptor beta chains follows, all from one sample in a study of shared clonotypes between healthy human individuals. Assay used: immunoSEQ multiplex PCR; TCRdb lists only in-frame clones, some missing. The sample records about 2.4 million clones, roughly 93% being singletons. The sequenced sample was naive CD4+ T cells from PBMCs. These receptors were collected from a man younger than 35 in good health. Some clones in this sample may be carry-over from other donors' samples. Each CDR3 is given with its conserved first and last residue. D genes are given only for firm matches. A row's size may be missing; if present it is once, few, many or a size class.

j_gene,d_gene,abundance,v_gene,CDR3nt,CDR3aa
TRBJ2-6,.,.,TRBV15,TGTGCCACCAGCATAAGGACACCTGGGGCCAACGTCCTGACTTTC,CATSIRTPGANVLTF
TRBJ2-7,TRBD2,.,TRBV9,TGTGCCAGCAGCCTGAGCGGGAGGCCCTCCGAGCAGTACTTC,CASSLSGRPSEQYF
TRBJ1-4,.,once,TRBV18,TGTGCCAGCTCACCACGGTCTGCAACTAATGAAAAACTGTTTTTT,CASSPRSATNEKLFF
TRBJ1-3,.,.,TRBV9,TGTGCCAGCAGCACCTTTCCCGGGATGCATTTTGGAAACACCATATATTTT,CASSTFPGMHFGNTIYF
TRBJ2-1,TRBD2,.,TRBV6-1,TGTGCCAGCAGAATCGGGGGGAGCTCCTACAATGAGCAGTTCTTC,CASRIGGSSYNEQFF
TRBJ2-1,TRBD2,.,TRBV7-2,TGTGCCAGCAGAAAAGGAGCGGGAGGCAGCTCCAATGAGCAGTTCTTC,CASRKGAGGSSNEQFF
TRBJ2-2,TRBD1,.,TRBV5-1,TGCGCCAGCAGCCCCAGGGGGCGGGACACCGGGGAGCTGTTTTTT,CASSPRGRDTGELFF
TRBJ2-7,.,.,TRBV28,TGTGCCAGCAGTCCCATGCCCCCCCTAACCGAGCAGTACTTC,CASSPMPPLTEQYF
TRBJ2-1,.,.,TRBV12-5,TGTGCTAGTGGCGGACTGGGGAGCTCCTACAATGAGCAGTTCTTC,CASGGLGSSYNEQFF
TRBJ2-7,.,.,TRBV6-5,TGTGCCAGGGAGTTGACCTACAGGGAAGCGTACGAGCAGTACTTC,CARELTYREAYEQYF
TRBJ2-3,TRBD2,.,TRBV10-3,TGTGCCATCAGTGAGTCGCAACTAGCGGGAGGTCACACAGATACGCAGTATTTT,CAISESQLAGGHTDTQYF
TRBJ2-1,.,.,TRBV4-1,TGCGCCAGCAGCCAAGTAGGGCGGGGAGCCTACAATGAGCAGTTCTTC,CASSQVGRGAYNEQFF
TRBJ2-3,.,.,TRBV28,TGTGCCAGCGGGGCGGGTTGGCTGAGCACAGATACGCAGTATTTT,CASGAGWLSTDTQYF
TRBJ1-2,.,.,TRBV5-1,TGCGCCAGCAGCTTGGCCGGGTTCTATGGCTACACCTTC,CASSLAGFYGYTF
TRBJ1-2,.,.,TRBV27,TGTGCCAGCAGTTTAAGGGGGGGCAGCGGCTACACCTTC,CASSLRGGSGYTF
TRBJ1-5,.,.,TRBV21-1,TGTGCCAGCAGCAAAGACAAGGGGAATCAGCCCCAGCATTTT,CASSKDKGNQPQHF
TRBJ2-5,.,.,TRBV5-1,TGCGCCAGCAGCCCGGCAAGGGCGGGGACGCGAGTAGGGGAGACCCAGTACTTC,CASSPARAGTRVGETQYF
TRBJ1-3,TRBD1,.,TRBV10-3,TGTGCCCTACGCCCGGACAGGGCTGGAAACACCATATATTTT,CALRPDRAGNTIYF
TRBJ1-6,.,.,TRBV6-5,TGTGCCAGCAGTTACTCGATCTCATCACCCCTCCACTTT,CASSYSISSPLHF
TRBJ2-7,TRBD2,.,TRBV28,TGTGCCAGCAGTCGTAGACTAGCGGGAGAATCCTACGAGCAGTACTTC,CASSRRLAGESYEQYF
TRBJ2-1,TRBD1,.,TRBV10-3,TGTGCCATCAGTCCAGGGGGCGAAAGGGATGAGCAGTTCTTC,CAISPGGERDEQFF
TRBJ2-3,TRBD2,.,TRBV7-2,TGTGCCAGCAGCTCGGGACTAGCGGGAGCAGTGGCAGATACGCAGTATTTT,CASSSGLAGAVADTQYF
TRBJ1-6,TRBD1,.,TRBV5-1,TGCGCCAGCAGCGTAGGGACAGGGGGTGATTCACCCCTCCACTTT,CASSVGTGGDSPLHF
TRBJ1-1,TRBD1,.,TRBV7-3,TGTGCCAGCAGCCCCTCCGGACAGGGCGTTGAAGCTTTCTTT,CASSPSGQGVEAFF
TRBJ2-3,.,.,TRBV7-9,TGTGCCAGCAGCTTAGACCACGGGACAGATACGCAGTATTTT,CASSLDHGTDTQYF
TRBJ1-4,TRBD1,.,TRBV5-1,TGCGCCAGCAGCTGGGACAGGACTAATGAAAAACTGTTTTTT,CASSWDRTNEKLFF
TRBJ2-1,.,.,TRBV5-1,TGCGCCAGCAGCACCGATTTAGCGGTGAGCTCCTACAATGAGCAGTTCTTC,CASSTDLAVSSYNEQFF
TRBJ2-5,.,.,TRBV18,TGTGCCAGCTCCCAAGGGACCCAAGAGACCCAGTACTTC,CASSQGTQETQYF
TRBJ2-2,TRBD2,.,TRBV9,TGTGCCAGCAGCGCTGCAGCGGGAGGGTACACCGGGGAGCTGTTTTTT,CASSAAAGGYTGELFF
TRBJ1-1,.,.,TRBV15,TGTGCCACCAGCATGAGGATTATGAACACTGAAGCTTTCTTT,CATSMRIMNTEAFF
TRBJ1-1,.,.,TRBV27,TGTGCCACCGCTTTAGGGGGAGGCAGGGTGACTGAAGCTTTCTTT,CATALGGGRVTEAFF
TRBJ1-1,TRBD1,.,TRBV9,TGTGCCAGCAGCGGACAGGGGGTGAACACTGAAGCTTTCTTT,CASSGQGVNTEAFF
TRBJ2-2,.,.,TRBV11-2,TGTGCCAGCAGCTCAAGGGGGAGAACCGGGGAGCTGTTTTTT,CASSSRGRTGELFF
TRBJ1-2,.,.,TRBV4-1,TGCGCCAGCAGCCAGGGCAGGGGAGGCTATGGCTACACCTTC,CASSQGRGGYGYTF
TRBJ2-5,TRBD2,.,TRBV7-3,TGTGCCAGCAGCTTAGGGCTAGCGGGAGAAGCGAGACAAGAGACCCAGTACTTC,CASSLGLAGEARQETQYF
TRBJ1-1,.,.,TRBV7-3,TGTGCCAGCAGCTTAGACAGGAACACTGAAGCTTTCTTT,CASSLDRNTEAFF
TRBJ2-3,.,.,TRBV5-1,TGCGCCAGCAGCTTGGACCGCGGACAGTATTTT,CASSLDRGQYF
TRBJ2-7,TRBD1,.,TRBV29-1,TGCAGCGTTGATAGACAGGGTGGCGAGCAGTACTTC,CSVDRQGGEQYF
TRBJ2-7,.,.,TRBV4-1,TGCGCCAGCAGCCAGGTCGGGGAGACCCACGAGCAGTACTTC,CASSQVGETHEQYF
TRBJ2-6,.,.,TRBV4-2,TGTGCCAGCAGCCCAACCTTGGGGGGAAGCTCTGGGGCCAACGTCCTGACTTTC,CASSPTLGGSSGANVLTF
TRBJ1-2,.,.,TRBV11-2,TGTGCCAGCAGCTTAGCGGCTAACTATGGCTACACCTTC,CASSLAANYGYTF
TRBJ1-1,.,few,TRBV5-6,TGTGCCAGCAGCTTGGTCAGGGGAACTGAAGCTTTCTTT,CASSLVRGTEAFF
TRBJ2-1,TRBD2,.,TRBV27,TGTGCCAGCAGTCTAGTTTTCCTAGCGGGTCACAATGAGCAGTTCTTC,CASSLVFLAGHNEQFF
TRBJ1-1,.,.,TRBV7-6,TGTGCCAGCAGCACCCAGCAAGTGAACACTGAAGCTTTCTTT,CASSTQQVNTEAFF
TRBJ2-7,.,.,TRBV7-2,TGTGCCAGCAGCTTAACCAGCGTGATGTCCTACGAGCAGTACTTC,CASSLTSVMSYEQYF
TRBJ1-1,.,few,TRBV28,TGTGCCAGCAGTTTCGGGGGAGGGGATAACACTGAAGCTTTCTTT,CASSFGGGDNTEAFF
TRBJ2-7,TRBD2,.,TRBV6-6,TGTGCCAGCAGTTGGGGACTAGCGGGAGGTTCCTACGAGCAGTACTTC,CASSWGLAGGSYEQYF
TRBJ1-5,.,.,TRBV2,TGTGCCAGCAGTCTCGGTGAGGGGAATCAGCCCCAGCATTTT,CASSLGEGNQPQHF
TRBJ2-2,.,.,TRBV5-5,TGTGCCAGCAGCTTGCAAAGATACACCGGGGAGCTGTTTTTT,CASSLQRYTGELFF
TRBJ2-5,TRBD1,.,TRBV5-8,TGTGCCAGCAGCTTGTTCTACGGCACGACAGGGGAGACCCAGTACTTC,CASSLFYGTTGETQYF
TRBJ2-2,.,few,TRBV12-5,TGTGCTAGTGGTTTGTATGGGGAGCTGTTTTTT,CASGLYGELFF
TRBJ2-7,.,.,TRBV7-9,TGTGCCGGCAGCCCCCAAACGGGGCTCGAGCAGTACTTC,CAGSPQTGLEQYF
TRBJ2-6,.,.,TRBV6-6,TGTGCCAGCAGCCTCACCGTCTCTGGGGCCAACGTCCTGACTTTC,CASSLTVSGANVLTF
TRBJ2-7,.,.,TRBV11-2,TGTGCCAGCAGCTTGGGCACCTCCTACGAGCAGTACTTC,CASSLGTSYEQYF
TRBJ2-1,.,.,TRBV7-9,TGTGCCAGCAGCCGCGTCGAAGACAGGCCCTACAATGAGCAGTTCTTC,CASSRVEDRPYNEQFF
TRBJ1-5,TRBD1,.,TRBV2,TGTGCCAGCAGGGGGGACAGGGGCGGTCAGCCCCAGCATTTT,CASRGDRGGQPQHF
TRBJ1-6,TRBD1,.,TRBV7-9,TGTGCCAGCGTTGGGTGGAGACAGGGGGTTTATAATTCACCCCTCCACTTT,CASVGWRQGVYNSPLHF
TRBJ1-5,TRBD1,.,TRBV15,TGTGCCACCAGCGCCCGCCCGGGACAGGGGGCAATTCAGCCCCAGCATTTT,CATSARPGQGAIQPQHF